The clone carrying this TCR beta chain was seen ten or more times. Its antigen is undetermined. A read error may account for a junction end that differs from germline. Amplification of TCR beta CDR3 regions used RNA as the template. First-round RT-PCR targeting the TCR CDR3 was performed with the HTBI primer set. TCRdb re-derived calls from the multiplex PCR reads in MiXCR, one entry per CDR3 protein. Of about 260,000 distinct CDR3 sequences in the sample, under 30% are singletons; the top ten hold about 30%. The sample comes from a study of T cells in Graves' hyperthyroidism and ophthalmopathy. Those patients with uncontrolled infection, other autoimmune disease, pregnancy or lactation were excluded. Diagnostic assessment was based on clinical symptoms, serum thyroxine and TRAb, thyroid ultrasound and orbital computed tomography. Predating any ophthalmopathy symptoms, the blood sample was taken at first hyperthyroidism diagnosis.

The germline gives CDR1 SNHLY, CDR2 FYNNEI. This CDR3 spans 14 amino acids. Points from the study as a whole: Expanded thyroid clonotypes (above 0.001) were mostly also found in blood.

The genes are TRBV2 and TRBJ1-1; D may be TRBD1 (5 bases). This clonotype originated in a man aged 35-49 years with Graves' hyperthyroidism that later progressed to Graves' ophthalmopathy. The sequenced sample consisted of blood. CDR3 sequence reads: CAGSEARLDGGAFF. The CDR3 DNA follows: TGTGCCGGCAGTGAAGCGCGCTTGGACGGGGGAGCTTTCTTT. The full variable domain, with the rest looked up from reference TRBV2 and TRBJ1-1, is EPEVTQTPSHQVTQMGQEVILRCVPISNHLYFYWYRQILGQKVEFLVSFYNNEISEKSEIFDDQFSVERPDGSNFTLKIRSTKLEDSAMYFCAGSEARLDGGAFFGQGTRLTVV.